This TCR beta chain was recovered during a study of blood T cells in healthy people across ages (dated by TCRdb to the mid-2010s). Broadly, across the study: In model experiments, roughly one uniquely barcoded TCR beta cDNA molecule per two T cells was captured by template switching. The study analyzed two additional independent replicas of 1 million unique cDNA reads from the same blood draw for two donors, one aged 18 to 30 and one aged 80 or older. The study measured age-related changes in TCR beta repertoire diversity using deep sequencing normalized with unique cDNA molecular identifiers. The donors were split into four age groups: young (average approximately 16 years), middle-aged (roughly 40), aged (more than 60) and long-lived (approximately 80). To avoid experimental bias, donors of different ages were distributed randomly across sequencing lanes. Results the study describes overall, beyond this receptor: Because profiling used bulk unsorted PBMCs, naive and antigen-experienced compartments could not be compared conclusively. Because donor CMV infection status was unknown, age-related changes in expanded clonotypes were potentially confounded. Observed TCR beta diversity per million T cells fell roughly linearly with age, and a significant reduction was already apparent by age roughly 40. Compared with the aged group, the long-lived group had more naive CD4+ T cells, fewer expanded clones and increased TCR diversity, suggesting age selection. Observed TCR beta diversity correlated strongly with the percentage of naive T cells measured by flow cytometry. Total diversity estimates from one million sequenced T cells were considered lower bounds and underestimates.

Libraries were prepared through 5' RACE. The instrument was an Illumina HiSeq 2500. A second PCR of about 7 to 12 cycles was run with a J-beta primer mix and a sample-barcoded 5' primer. Each TCR beta cDNA molecule received a unique molecular identifier from a template-switch 5' adaptor carrying 12 random nucleotides. Each sample yielded at least 2.5 million CDR3-containing paired-end reads. First-strand cDNA was synthesized from all RNA with the Mint cDNA synthesis kit, primed by a TRBC-specific oligonucleotide. Following uracil-DNA glycosylase treatment, a first 18-cycle PCR with universal primers M1SS and BC2_uni_R was performed on all cDNA. The paper's processing steps were these. Normalization of each sample was performed by random selection of 1 million high-quality reads, each carrying a distinct molecular identifier. Instead of being binned into consensus sequences, reads with shared molecular identifiers were discarded. MiTCR, run with a Q25 quality threshold and the strictest error-elimination algorithm, handled CDR3 identification, clonotype clustering and error correction. A nonparametric unseen species model with Euler transformation was used to estimate lower-bound total TCR beta diversity. The public reads were quality trimmed at Q25 with fastp and then assembled into clones with MiXCR by TCRdb, keeping productive beta chains. One record per CDR3 amino acid sequence lists the most common genes and DNA. The V and J calls and clone size are TCRdb's, not the authors'. This sample gives 550,000 to 600,000 distinct CDR3 sequences in total; approximately 25% of them show up just once. Together, the top ten hold roughly 18% of the sample.

The 39 donors, aged about 6 to 95 years, were systemically healthy Caucasian individuals from Russia. About 9.6 milliliters of peripheral blood were collected from each donor into EDTA-treated Vacutainer tubes. Ficoll-Paque density-gradient centrifugation was used to isolate PBMCs, with at least 7 million per sample. Trizol reagent was used to extract total RNA from the PBMCs, yielding at least 5 micrograms per sample. Naive CD45RAhigh/CD27high T cell percentages were measured by flow cytometry on a PBMC aliquot from every donor. The CDR3 has 17 amino acids, counting the end cysteine and phenylalanine. The DNA shown is the 51-base CDR3, in frame from base 1. On this clonotype: Its binding antigen is unknown. There are no base qualities to consult, and no much larger clone falls within one base.

Source material: blood. This TCR was sampled from a woman in her 70s in good health. The sequence is built from TRBV1 and TRBJ2-5; TRBD2 is the table's D call, not checked against the DNA. TRBV1 is a recognized pseudogene. CDR3 sequence: CTSPLIQGLAVQETQYF. The DNA reads TGCACCAGCCCCTTAATTCAGGGACTAGCGGTGCAAGAGACCCAGTACTTC.